Detailed here is one T cell receptor beta chain. This sample was taken from a study of blood T cell repertoires in COVID-19. Across the whole study: The origin of the acute and convalescent COVID-19 samples was the United States, Italy and Spain. From T cells, B-cell-depleted T cells, or PBMCs came the material, which was cDNA or gDNA.

Original analysis: Counts of nucleated cells, estimated from reference gene primer amplification, were obtained. Some clones are missing from TCRdb's copy, which holds only in-frame ones; the method was immunoSEQ multiplex PCR. V and J calls and clone size are copied from that table; D and trimming were computed from the DNA. Among over 130,000 clones listed, roughly 89% were seen once. The CDR3 length is 12 residues. Germline assignment: CDR1 MNHEY and CDR2 SVGAGI. V lost 7 bases to trimming and J lost 5 bases, with 11 bases between them. The Seattle patients joined while their infection was active and were tracked longitudinally afterward.

This sequence joins TRBV6-5 and TRBJ1-2; TRBD1 might be the D (5 bases). The clonotype comes from a man aged 25 to 40 with COVID-19, enrolled during active disease. Sample: peripheral blood. CDR3 sequence reads: CASIERGYGYTF. In DNA, the CDR3 is TGTGCCAGCATCGAACGGGGGTATGGCTACACCTTC.